This record concerns one T cell receptor (beta chain) sequence. Trimming pared 4 bases from V and 0 bases from J, leaving 12 bases between. From germline, CDR1 is SEHNR and CDR2 FQNEAQ (reference sequence). CDR3 length: 15 residues. The data belong to a study of T cell changes during pregnancy in multiple sclerosis. Method: immunoSEQ multiplex PCR; TCRdb's copy keeps in-frame clones and lacks some. Counted here are roughly 90,000 clones, around 92% occurring once; the ten biggest clones make up 2.2%. The material sequenced was peripheral blood, taken in the third trimester of pregnancy. This sequence originates from a female donor with multiple sclerosis, enrolled in a pregnancy study. The chain combines TRBV7-9 with TRBJ1-1; TRBD1 might be the D (6 bases). The CDR3 loop reads CASSSLTGVNTEAFF. The CDR3, as DNA: TGTGCCAGCAGCTCACTGACAGGAGTGAACACTGAAGCTTTCTTT.